This T cell receptor (beta chain) was documented in a study of T cells in Graves' hyperthyroidism and ophthalmopathy. The V gene's germline CDR1 is SQVTM and CDR2 ANQGSEA. Between the trimmed V and J ends, which lost 3 bases and 6 bases, there was a span of 11 bases. The CDR3 is 12 amino acids. This clonotype was counted between two and nine times. It was RNA transcripts that yielded the amplified TCR beta CDR3 regions. An initial round of RT-PCR targeting the TCR CDR3 relied on the HTBI primer set. One entry per CDR3 protein results from TCRdb running MiXCR on the multiplex PCR reads. The sample holds approximately 700,000 distinct CDR3 sequences; about 45% are singletons and the top ten take about 7.2%.

Source material: peripheral blood or thyroid tissue (not recorded which). The clonotype comes from an adult man with Graves' disease, either hyperthyroidism or ophthalmopathy (not recorded which). The gene calls are TRBV29-1 and TRBJ1-2; D call uncertain. The CDR3 DNA reads as TGCAGCGTTGAGTATATTTCCGATGGCTACACCTTC. This encodes CSVEYISDGYTF.